The present entry profiles one T cell receptor (beta chain) with its context. Its antigen is as yet unknown. The data belong to a study of T cell repertoires in cytomegalovirus infection. Whole-study context: Evidence of both CMV infection and a matching HLA type came from public TCR beta signatures. Overall study findings and caveats: Identification of carriers of CMV plus the relevant HLA was performed using cumulative public TCR beta family frequency. Clonotypes of TCR beta that were HLA-C-restricted and CMV-specific dominated the ex vivo response.

Each CDR3 protein gets one entry after TCRdb re-called the reads with MiXCR. The sample shows more than 400,000 distinct CDR3 sequences, about a quarter of them seen only once. This CDR3 spans 15 amino acids. Germline V gene lookup returns CDR1 SGHVS and CDR2 FQNEAQ. After removal of 0 bases from V and 8 bases from J, the junction contained 4 bases not matched to a gene. Sequencing used PBMCs. This rearrangement joins TRBV7-8 to TRBJ1-4, with 9 nucleotides matching TRBD1. The sequence was collected from a human donor in good health (CMV status not recorded). Some clones in this sample may be carry-over from other donors' samples. The CDR3 loop is CASSLADRGGEKLFF. The DNA for the CDR3 is TGTGCCAGCAGCTTAGCGGACAGGGGCGGCGAAAAACTGTTTTTT.